These 6 T cell receptor beta chains came from one sample sequenced in a study of blood T cell repertoires in COVID-19 (dated by TCRdb to the early 2020s). Preparation of the library involved the immunoSEQ multiplex PCR assay. TCRdb mirrors the immuneACCESS table, restricted to in-frame sequences. Some clones are absent from its copies; in checked studies, under half trace to an unresolved V gene, and the reason for the others is unknown. This sample is represented by roughly 250,000 clones; about 87% of them were singletons. The ten biggest clones cover roughly 1.2% of the sample. The sample consisted of PBMCs or T cells enriched from blood (not recorded which). The receptors here all came from a woman in her thirties or forties with acute COVID-19.

The table lists this clone with a few counts. V is TRBV12-3 or TRBV12-4 and J is TRBJ2-1, with D possibly TRBD2 on 6 matching bases. The germline V and J ends were trimmed by 6 bases and 3 bases, with 9 bases remaining between them. The CDR3 has 13 residues. The CDR3 bases are TGTGCCAGCAGGCCGGGACTCTACAATGAGCAGTTCTTC. It yields the protein CASRPGLYNEQFF.

V usage is TRBV24-1 and J usage is TRBJ2-1, with 10 bases that match TRBD2. The CDR3 is 15 residues long. Germline V lookup: CDR1 KGHDR, CDR2 SFDVKD. V shed 5 bases, J shed 5 bases, and the junction held 5 bases outside the gene matches. The CDR3 DNA follows: TGTGCCACCAGTGCTAGCGGGAGTAGGGACAATGAGCAGTTCTTC. Translation: CATSASGSRDNEQFF.

The gene calls are TRBV28 and TRBJ1-2, with 7 bases matching TRBD1. The CDR3 length is 13 residues. Germline V gene data show CDR1 as MDHEN and CDR2 as SYDVKM. Unmatched junction bases numbered 2, after V lost 5 bases and J lost 2 bases. CDR3 in DNA: TGTGCCAGCAGTGTGGGACAGAACTATGGCTACACCTTC. Protein product: CASSVGQNYGYTF.

This clone was seen a few times. CDR3 sequence (DNA): TGTGCCAGCAGCTCCCGTTGGGGCGAGGCAGATACGCAGTATTTT. It is translated as CASSSRWGEADTQYF. The chain joins TRBV9 to TRBJ2-3; D is possibly TRBD1 (5 bases). The CDR3 has 15 amino acids. CDR1 and CDR2 (germline): SGDLS, YYNGEE. The V and J ends lost 4 bases and 4 bases respectively, with 16 bases between them. Full variable domain (rest looked up from reference TRBV9 and TRBJ2-3): DSGVTQTPKHLITATGQRVTLRCSPRSGDLSVYWYQQSLDQGLQFLIQYYNGEERAKGNILERFSAQQFPDLHSELNLSSLELGDSALYFCASSSRWGEADTQYFGPGTRLTVL.

This sequence joins TRBV9 and TRBJ2-1; 15 positions agree with TRBD2. The CDR3 covers 15 residues. J gave up 7 bases and V 3 bases, and 2 bases lay outside the gene matches. Germline CDR1 reads SGDLS; CDR2 reads YYNGEE. As DNA, the CDR3 is TGTGCCAGCAGCGCGGGACTAGCGGGGGGAAATGAGCAGTTCTTC. This encodes CASSAGLAGGNEQFF.

This clone has a handful of counts. CDR3 in amino acids: CASSSTGGLNSPLHF. CDR3 DNA: TGCGCCAGCAGCTCCACGGGGGGACTGAATTCACCCCTCCACTTT. V usage is TRBV5-1 and J usage is TRBJ1-6; the D gene is possibly TRBD1 (5 bases). CDR1 and CDR2 (germline): SGHRS, YFSETQ. The CDR3 has 15 residues. Deletions cut 3 bases from V and 7 bases from J, with 14 bases between.